This section outlines one TCR beta chain sequence together with its context. What it binds is not known. This entry comes from a study of shared clonotypes between healthy human individuals. Study-level results: Donor scarcity curtailed the genetic and exposure-history diversity represented herein. Approximately 5% of naive CD4 clonotypes were shared across four donors.

Germline CDR1 MNHEY, CDR2 SVGAGI. This CDR3 has 13 amino acids. V lost 3 bases and J 6 bases, leaving 11 bases between the germline ends. The naive CD8 fraction comprised CD45RO-negative cells positively selected for CCR7 and excluded terminally differentiated effector memory CD45RA+ cells. Some clones are missing from TCRdb's copy, which holds only in-frame ones; the method was immunoSEQ multiplex PCR. The repertoire holds around 1,900,000 clones, with 90% to 95% as singletons. J is TRBJ1-2 and V is TRBV6-5; D gene uncertain. This clonotype was sampled from a man in his late teens or twenties in good health. Some clones in this sample may be carry-over from other donors' samples. Sequencing was carried out using naive CD8+ T cells from PBMCs. The CDR3 is CASSYNRVNGYTF. CDR3 nucleotide sequence: TGTGCCAGCAGTTATAATAGAGTAAATGGCTACACCTTC.